Given below is one TCR beta chain in context. Its target is unknown. These data originate in a study of shared clonotypes between healthy human individuals. Every subset's genomic DNA went evenly onto several immunoSEQ plates. Produced via immunoSEQ multiplex PCR; TCRdb's table is partial and in-frame only. The sample holds about 1.5 million clones; approximately 98% are singletons and the top ten take about 0.45%. Germline V gene data show CDR1 as LNHDA and CDR2 as SQIVND (reference sequence). CDR3 length: 15 amino acids. V gave up 2 bases and J gave up 5 bases, with 12 bases separating them. Study observations and caveats: Clonotypes shared by all four donors outscored non-shared clonotypes in generation probability.

V and J are TRBV19 and TRBJ2-2, with D hard to call. Sequencing input: naive CD4+ T cells sorted from blood. Stated subset: CD45RA+ positively selected. This TCR was recovered from a man aged 25 to 40 in good health. The CDR3 DNA reads as TGTGCCAGTAGTATAAGAGTCTTGGAAACCGGGGAGCTGTTTTTT. This translates into CASSIRVLETGELFF.